The clone carrying this TCR beta chain was picked up one time. The record originates from a study of human T cells and chemical hapten exposure. MiXCR was run by TCRdb on the RACE reads, yielding one entry per CDR3 protein. The sample includes fewer than 300,000 distinct CDR3 sequences, about 9% seen only once; the top ten take 2.3%. The time point denotes: pre-sensitization, week 0. Described treatment: therapeutic diphenylcyclopropenone sensitization with weekly scalp DPC. CDR3 length: 13 amino acids. Germline V gene sequence: CDR1 MNHEY, CDR2 SMNVEV (reference sequence). Trimming removed 5 bases at V and 6 bases at J, with 11 bases between.

V is TRBV27 and J is TRBJ2-1; D call uncertain. The sequence derives from a woman in her thirties or forties with alopecia areata. Some clones in this sample may be carry-over from other donors' samples. The sample here was whole blood, taken in connection with sensitization to the hapten diphenylcyclopropenone (DPC). The CDR3 sequence is CASSPLLRNEQFF. The CDR3 DNA follows: TGTGCCAGCAGTCCCCTCCTACGCAATGAGCAGTTCTTC.